Below are 15 T cell receptor beta chains sequenced from a single sample in a study of blood T cell repertoires in COVID-19. This table comes from immunoSEQ multiplex PCR, and its TCRdb copy is limited to in-frame clones, with some not included. The sample has approximately 68,000 clones, roughly 91% seen once. Sequencing was carried out using peripheral blood. These receptors came from a man aged 50-59 years with active COVID-19.

This clone has a handful of counts. J is TRBJ2-1 and V is TRBV7-9; D is unresolved. V gave up 1 base and J gave up 6 bases, with 10 bases separating them. The CDR3 runs 14 residues. The germline V gene encodes CDR1 SEHNR and CDR2 FQNEAQ (reference sequence). The CDR3 nucleotides are TGTGCCAGCAGCTTAGGTCAACTTGCCAATGAGCAGTTCTTC. This translates into CASSLGQLANEQFF.

The gene calls are TRBV11-2 and TRBJ2-7; possibly TRBD2 for D (5 bases). This CDR3 has 15 amino acids. Germline-derived CDR1 and CDR2 are SGHAT and FQNNGV. The V end was cut by 5 bases, the J end by 4 bases, with 18 bases between. CDR3 protein: CASSPTRLASYEQYF. For the CDR3, the DNA is TGTGCCAGCAGCCCCACAAGATTAGCGTCGTACGAGCAGTACTTC.

J is TRBJ2-1 and V is TRBV21-1; the DNA was not compared with TRBD2, the D call given in the table. TRBV21-1 is marked as a pseudogene. This CDR3 is built from 16 residues. The CDR3 sequence is CASSTSTSGKYNEQFF. The CDR3 coding sequence is TGTGCCAGCAGCACCTCTACTAGCGGTAAATACAATGAGCAGTTCTTC.

A note on this clone: One end of the junction fails to match germline, which may point to a read error. This chain connects TRBV24-1 to TRBJ2-1; 9 bases fit TRBD1. The V gene's germline CDR1 is KGHDR and CDR2 SFDVKD. The length of the CDR3 is 17 residues. Here the CDR3 reads CAASETLQGAGYNEQFF. The CDR3 DNA reads as TGTGCCGCCAGTGAAACCCTACAGGGGGCTGGTTACAATGAGCAGTTCTTC.

V and J are TRBV5-6 and TRBJ1-2, with TRBD1 identical over 9 bases. The CDR3 covers 18 residues. Per the germline V gene, CDR1 is SGHDT and CDR2 is YYEEEE. The ends lost 3 bases at V and 5 bases at J; junction bases unmatched: 17. As DNA, the CDR3 is TGTGCCAGCAGCTCCCTCCGGGACAGGGAAAAAAGGGGTTATGGCTACACCTTC. Protein sequence: CASSSLRDREKRGYGYTF.

A single count supports this clone. The chain carries TRBV4-1 and TRBJ1-2; 9 bases are shared with TRBD1. Germline CDR1 reads MGHRA; CDR2 reads YSYEKL. V was pared by 3 bases and J by 3 bases, with 5 bases of the junction left unmatched. The CDR3 loop spans 15 amino acids. CDR3 nucleotide sequence: TGCGCCAGCAGCCAGGGACAGGGAAGGGACTATGGCTACACCTTC. Its translation: CASSQGQGRDYGYTF.

This clone has only one observation. The CDR3 DNA reads TGTGCCAGCAGCTCCCCGGGACAGGGGGACACTGAAGCTTTCTTT. Its protein product is CASSSPGQGDTEAFF. The genes are TRBV7-8 and TRBJ1-1; 11 bases fit TRBD1. CDR3 length: 15 residues. After removal of 4 bases from V and 3 bases from J, the junction contained 4 bases not matched to a gene. Germline-derived CDR1 and CDR2 are SGHVS and FQNEAQ.

The chain links TRBV13 to TRBJ2-5; perhaps TRBD2 as D (5 bases). The germline gives CDR1 PRHDT, CDR2 FYEKMQ (reference sequence). V lost 7 bases and J 5 bases, leaving 17 bases between the germline ends. This CDR3 is 14 amino acids long. The CDR3 here is CASTTTRGGETQYF. In DNA form, the CDR3 reads TGTGCCAGCACCACGACCCGGGGTGGGGAGACCCAGTACTTC.

As for this clone: A junction end diverges from the germline sequence, so it may reflect a read error. The chain has TRBV6-6 and TRBJ1-3; perhaps TRBD1 as D (6 bases). This CDR3 comprises 12 residues. Germline CDR1 MNHNY, CDR2 SVGAGI (reference sequence). The CDR3 reads CACRGPGNTIYF. The CDR3 region has the DNA TGTGCCTGCAGGGGCCCTGGAAACACCATATATTTT.

This sequence joins TRBV2 and TRBJ1-5; D gene uncertain. Germline loops: CDR1 SNHLY, CDR2 FYNNEI. The CDR3 spans 13 residues. V gave up 6 bases and J gave up 8 bases, with 14 bases separating them. The CDR3 coding sequence is TGTGCCAGCAGGGGTGAGGGCACCGAGCCCCAGCATTTT. It encodes CASRGEGTEPQHF.

The chain links TRBV12-3 or TRBV12-4 to TRBJ1-2; D gene unclear. V was clipped by 4 bases and J by 8 bases, with 11 bases between them. CDR3 length: 12 residues. CDR3: CASSSDTVGYTF. The DNA for the CDR3 is TGTGCCAGCAGTTCCGACACGGTAGGCTACACCTTC.

This sequence joins TRBV27 and TRBJ1-3; D unclear. Germline CDR1 reads MNHEY; CDR2 reads SMNVEV (reference sequence). V gave up 5 bases and J gave up 8 bases, with 16 bases separating them. The CDR3 has 14 amino acids. The CDR3 protein is CASSIHGLEDTIYF. In nucleotides, the CDR3 is TGTGCCAGCAGTATTCACGGGTTAGAGGACACCATATATTTT.

This chain uses TRBV9 with TRBJ1-6; TRBD1 is a possible D gene (5 bases). Per the germline V gene, CDR1 is SGDLS and CDR2 is YYNGEE. V dropped 0 bases and J dropped 7 bases, with 11 bases sitting between them. This CDR3 contains 15 residues. Written as DNA, the CDR3 is TGTGCCAGCAGCGTAGTTCAGGGATTGAATTCACCCCTCCACTTT. It yields the protein CASSVVQGLNSPLHF.

Only a few counts were recorded for this clone. The chain has TRBV7-3 and TRBJ2-1, with 7 bases that match TRBD1. Losses at the gene ends were 5 bases for V and 4 bases for J; bases not matched to a gene: 8. This CDR3 comprises 15 residues. The germline V gene has CDR1 SGHTA and CDR2 FQGTGA. CDR3 region: CASSLGGTQYNEQFF. CDR3 DNA: TGTGCCAGCAGCCTAGGGGGCACACAATACAATGAGCAGTTCTTC.

In regard to this clone: The junction differs from germline at one of its ends, possibly a read error. The rearrangement joins TRBV28 to TRBJ2-2; perhaps TRBD2 as D (7 bases). The germline CDR1 and CDR2 sequences are MDHEN and SYDVKM. The CDR3 is 16 residues long. CDR3 nucleotide sequence: TGTGCCAGCAGTCGCGAATGGGGGGGGGCCACCGGAGAGCTGTTTTTT. It encodes CASSREWGGATGELFF.